The source of this TCR beta chain is a study of shared T cell receptors in the human thymus. The repertoire was sequenced with immunoSEQ multiplex PCR; TCRdb's copy has only in-frame clones and lacks some. In the table there are about 660,000 clones, more than 75% of which are singletons. The CDR3 contains 14 residues. CDR1 and CDR2 from the germline V gene are MNHNY and SVGAGI (reference sequence). The V end lost 7 bases, the J end lost 2 bases, and 13 bases lay between the germline ends. This same sample was also taken into another study, of human thymus T cells.

This chain links TRBV6-6 with TRBJ2-3; D gene uncertain. The source material was thymocytes. The source is a boy younger than two with a congenital heart defect. DNA for the CDR3: TGTGCCAGCACTCACCGTGCAGACACAGATACGCAGTATTTT. It encodes CASTHRADTDTQYF.